The next 15 T cell receptor beta chains were all read from a single sample in a study of low-dose radiotherapy and immunotherapy resistance in tumors. Specified time point: after trial treatment. Treatment here: LDRT plus nivolumab, ipilimumab, low-dose cyclophosphamide and aspirin (RACIN trial). TCRs were put through around 20 PCR cycles of amplification with Phusion. A constant-region primer and the V-primer adapter served as the primer pair. TCRdb re-called the reads with MiXCR, one entry per CDR3 protein. The sample holds 40,000 to 65,000 distinct CDR3 sequences, approximately 35% seen once. Sample: PBMCs, taken after low-dose radiotherapy plus immunotherapy. The source of these receptors is a male donor with rectosigmoid adenocarcinoma.

This clonotype was seen ten or more times. This chain links TRBV11-2 with TRBJ2-7; D might be TRBD1 (5 bases). The CDR3 is 14 amino acids. Trimming took 0 bases from V and 3 from J, leaving 9 bases between them. Germline V gene sequence: CDR1 SGHAT, CDR2 FQNNGV. The CDR3 protein is CASSLDTGGYEQYF. DNA for the CDR3: TGTGCCAGCAGCTTAGACACAGGCGGCTACGAGCAGTACTTC.

As regards this clonotype: This is likely an artifact of a read error, given a far larger clone one base away. Because it lacks the conserved phenylalanine or tryptophan at the end, this CDR3 is likely a read error. The chain uses TRBV6-8 and TRBJ2-1; 7 nucleotides agree with TRBD1. CDR3 length: 15 residues. The germline V gene encodes CDR1 MNHGY and CDR2 SAAAGT. V trimming: 4 bases; J trimming: 7 bases; junction bases outside the gene matches: 10. The CDR3 here is CASSFRQGYRNEQFL. The CDR3 DNA is TGTGCCAGCAGTTTCCGACAGGGATATCGGAATGAGCAGTTCTTG.

This clonotype was seen many times. The CDR3 sequence is CASSGLAGGHNEQFF. For the CDR3, the DNA is TGTGCCAGCAGTGGACTAGCGGGGGGGCACAATGAGCAGTTCTTC. The J gene is TRBJ2-1, the V gene TRBV6-2 or TRBV6-3; 15 nucleotides match TRBD2. CDR1 is MNHEY, CDR2 SVGEGT, per germline. Trimming cost V 5 bases and J 5 bases; bases outside gene matches: 1. The CDR3 has 15 residues.

This clonotype showed up many times. This chain links TRBV2 with TRBJ2-3; the D gene is possibly TRBD1 (6 bases). The germline V gene has CDR1 SNHLY and CDR2 FYNNEI. Trimming took off 4 bases at V and 8 bases at J, with 19 bases between the two ends. The CDR3 totals 15 residues. CDR3 bases: TGTGCCAGCAGTGGTACAGGGTCAGAGTTGGCTACGCAGTATTTT. It encodes CASSGTGSELATQYF.

Turning to this clonotype: This is likely an artifact of a read error, given a far larger clone one base away. This sequence joins TRBV12-3 or TRBV12-4 and TRBJ2-5; D is uncertain. The CDR3 extends over 14 amino acids. Trimming shortened V by 10 bases and J by 4 bases, and 19 bases separated the two germline ends. For the CDR3, the DNA is TGTGCCATCAGCTTTTCCGACTTTGGAGAGACCCAGTACTTC. The encoded protein is CAISFSDFGETQYF.

A note on this clonotype: A far bigger clonotype differs at one base, so this is likely a read error. This sequence joins TRBV27 and TRBJ2-2; D possibly corresponds to TRBD2 (6 bases). CDR3 length: 14 residues. The germline V gene has CDR1 MNHEY and CDR2 SMNVEV (reference sequence). CDR3 amino acids: CASSPGGGTGEPFF. The CDR3 DNA is TGTGCCAGCAGTCCCGGGGGAGGTACCGGGGAGCCGTTTTTT.

This clonotype was recorded at least ten times. The chain uses TRBV28 and TRBJ2-7; perhaps D is TRBD1 or TRBD2 (7 bases each). The CDR3 length is 16 residues. V gave up 6 bases and J gave up 0 bases, with 18 bases separating them. Germline lookup yields CDR1 MDHEN and CDR2 SYDVKM. CDR3: CASRTRGGASSYEQYF. For the CDR3, the DNA is TGTGCCAGCAGAACCAGGGGGGGAGCTAGCTCCTACGAGCAGTACTTC.

This clonotype was counted many times. The chain has TRBV7-2 and TRBJ2-5; D is undetermined. V lost 3 bases and J lost 5, with 13 bases in between. Germline CDR1 is SGHTA and CDR2 is FQGNSA. CDR3 size: 14 residues. The CDR3 sequence is CASSFVIGGETQYF. The CDR3 DNA follows: TGTGCCAGCAGCTTCGTAATCGGTGGGGAGACCCAGTACTTC.

This clonotype was observed many times. The genes are TRBV25-1 and TRBJ1-2; possibly TRBD1 for D (5 bases). CDR3 length equals 13 residues. Trimming shortened V by 2 bases and J by 6 bases, and 10 bases separated the two germline ends. CDR1 and CDR2 from the germline V gene are MGHDK and SYGVNS. The CDR3 region is CASSEKGRDGYTF. The CDR3 nucleotides are TGTGCCAGCAGTGAAAAGGGACGAGATGGCTACACCTTC.

This clonotype was seen repeatedly, ten times or more. The chain couples TRBV12-3 or TRBV12-4 to TRBJ1-3, with TRBD1 matching over 7 bases. Trimming removed 6 bases from V and 2 bases from J; junction bases left unmatched: 1. The CDR3 loop spans 13 amino acids. CDR3 nucleotides: TGTGCCAGCAGGCAGGGGGCTGGAAACACCATATATTTT. Its protein product is CASRQGAGNTIYF.

V is TRBV28 and J is TRBJ2-3, with a weak D call TRBD2 (7 bases). This CDR3 is 14 amino acids long. Germline CDR1 reads MDHEN; CDR2 reads SYDVKM. The ends were cut back, 3 bases at V and 6 bases at J, with 13 bases in the middle. CDR3 nucleotides: TGTGCCAGCAGTTTGGCGGGGGCGAAGGATACGCAGTATTTT. Encoded protein: CASSLAGAKDTQYF.

The V call is TRBV9, the J call TRBJ2-2; D remains ambiguous. CDR3 length equals 15 residues. Trimming took 3 bases from V and 8 from J, leaving 17 bases between them. In germline, CDR1 is SGDLS, CDR2 YYNGEE. CDR3 loop: CASSARQDVGGELFF. DNA of the CDR3: TGTGCCAGCAGCGCCAGACAAGATGTGGGAGGGGAGCTGTTTTTT.

This clonotype has ten or more counts. This rearrangement joins TRBV5-1 to TRBJ2-3; D might be TRBD1 or TRBD2, each matching 5 bases. The CDR3 runs to 15 residues. The germline V gene encodes CDR1 SGHRS and CDR2 YFSETQ. Trimming removed 0 bases from V and 1 base from J, with 9 bases in between. CDR3 DNA: TGCGCCAGCAGCTTGGGGGGGACCCGCACAGATACGCAGTATTTT. Translating it yields CASSLGGTRTDTQYF.

This clonotype was observed many times. The V and J genes are TRBV7-2 and TRBJ1-1; 8 nucleotides align to TRBD1. The CDR3 runs 15 residues. Per germline, CDR1 SGHTA and CDR2 FQGNSA. Trimming at V came to 3 bases and at J to 6 bases, leaving 9 bases not matched to a gene. CDR3 nucleotides: TGTGCCAGCAGCTTTCAGGGGGCGCTTCTCTCTGAAGCTTTCTTT. As protein: CASSFQGALLSEAFF.

As for this clonotype: One end of the junction does not line up with germline, which may come from a read error. The chain recombines TRBV5-1 with TRBJ2-1, with 7 bases matching TRBD2. Germline CDR1 is SGHRS and CDR2 is YFSETQ. This CDR3 is built from 15 residues. CDR3 nucleotide sequence: TGCGCCAGCAGCTTTCGGTCGGGAGGTGGTTCTGAGGAGTTCTTC. Amino acid sequence: CASSFRSGGGSEEFF.